The 15 T cell receptor beta chains below come from one sample, sequenced in a study of T cells in Graves' hyperthyroidism and ophthalmopathy. Amplified regions were TCR beta CDR3 sequences from RNA transcripts. TCR CDR3 regions were first amplified by RT-PCR with HTBI primers. TCRdb ran MiXCR on the multiplex PCR reads and lists one entry per CDR3 protein. Among under 250,000 distinct CDR3 sequences listed, around 17% were seen once. Sequenced material: blood. These TCRs come from a woman aged 45-59 years with Graves' hyperthyroidism.

Comment on this clonotype: One end of the junction does not line up with germline, which may come from a read error. The chain has TRBV6-2 or TRBV6-3 and TRBJ1-5, with D unresolved. CDR1 MNHEY and CDR2 SVGEGT come from the germline V gene. This CDR3 contains 13 residues. Written as DNA, the CDR3 is TGTGTCAGCAGTTTCGCCCCCTTGCATCCCCAGCATTTT. This translates into CVSSFAPLHPQHF.

This clonotype was seen repeatedly, ten times or more. The chain uses TRBV2 and TRBJ2-7; D ambiguous. Germline V gene lookup returns CDR1 SNHLY and CDR2 FYNNEI. CDR3 size: 13 residues. The V gene lost 3 bases and the J gene lost 0 bases, with 6 bases spanning the gap. The CDR3 here is CASSEAASYEQYF. The CDR3 DNA reads TGTGCCAGCAGTGAGGCGGCCTCCTACGAGCAGTACTTC.

The chain has TRBV28 and TRBJ2-7; 12 bases align to TRBD2. J lost 1 base, V lost 5 bases, and 6 bases had no gene match. This CDR3 is built from 16 residues. Germline V gene lookup returns CDR1 MDHEN and CDR2 SYDVKM. CDR3 in DNA: TGTGCCAGCAGTACGAGGACTAGCGGGAAATCCTACGAGCAGTACTTC. This codes for CASSTRTSGKSYEQYF.

Only a few counts were recorded for this clonotype. The final CDR3 position lacks the conserved phenylalanine or tryptophan, pointing to a likely read error. The DNA is left out, because the CDR3 cannot be placed on it with certainty; the CDR3 is given as TCRdb lists it. CDR3 region: CASSSGQSGTFL. The chain is built from TRBV6-9 and TRBJ1-1; the table calls TRBD1, which could not be checked here. CDR1 and CDR2 (germline): MNHGY, SVAAGI. The CDR3 sequence runs 12 residues, both termini included.

This clonotype occurred many times. This chain uses TRBV29-1 with TRBJ1-1, with 9 positions matching TRBD1. The CDR3 is 15 residues long. Germline V CDR1 and CDR2: SQVTM, ANQGSEA. The junction had 6 bases not matched to a gene; V was cut back by 3 bases and J by 1 base. CDR3 residues: CSVERTGARNTEAFF. In DNA, the CDR3 is TGCAGCGTTGAGAGGACAGGGGCCCGGAACACTGAAGCTTTCTTT. Using reference TRBV29-1 and TRBJ1-1 for the parts outside the CDR3, the full variable domain is SAVISQKPSRDICQRGTSLTIQCQVDSQVTMMFWYRQQPGQSLTLIATANQGSEATYESGFVIDKFPISRPNLTFSTLTVSNMSPEDSSIYLCSVERTGARNTEAFFGQGTRLTVV.

This clonotype was counted ten times or more. This chain uses TRBV27 with TRBJ1-1; no clear D gene. Trimming cost V 6 bases and J 0 bases, with 11 bases left between them. CDR3 length: 14 residues. Per the germline V gene, CDR1 is MNHEY and CDR2 is SMNVEV (reference sequence). The CDR3 coding sequence is TGTGCCAGCAGCCCCCTAGATATGAACACTGAAGCTTTCTTT. It is translated as CASSPLDMNTEAFF.

This clonotype was detected many times. The chain combines TRBV12-3 or TRBV12-4 with TRBJ2-7, with TRBD1 identical over 8 bases. The CDR3 has 15 residues. J gave up 2 bases and V 6 bases, and 9 bases lay outside the gene matches. CDR3: CASSMGQETTYEQYF. The CDR3, as DNA: TGTGCCAGCAGCATGGGACAGGAGACGACCTACGAGCAGTACTTC.

J is TRBJ1-2 and V is TRBV5-8, with D maybe TRBD1 (5 bases). CDR1 is SGHTS and CDR2 is YDEGEE in the germline V gene. V lost 2 bases and J 6 bases, leaving 11 bases between the germline ends. This CDR3 has 13 amino acids. The CDR3 DNA follows: TGTGCCAGCAGCTTTCGGGGGGTCGATGGCTACACCTTC. This sequence encodes CASSFRGVDGYTF.

The chain recombines TRBV7-3 with TRBJ2-2, with D possibly matching TRBD1 (6 bases). Germline V gene lookup returns CDR1 SGHTA and CDR2 FQGTGA. The CDR3 spans 16 residues. Trimming removed 2 bases at V and 7 bases at J, with 17 bases between. The CDR3 DNA reads as TGTGCCAGCAGCTTACTGCAGGGGACGGCGAACGGGGAGCTGTTTTTT. As protein: CASSLLQGTANGELFF.

The DNA of the CDR3 is TGTGCCAGCAGCCAGACTAGCGGGAGTAGTAATGAGCAGTTCTTC. Its protein product is CASSQTSGSSNEQFF. The chain couples TRBV3-1 to TRBJ2-1; 12 nucleotides align to TRBD2. In germline, CDR1 is LGHDT, CDR2 YNNKEL (reference sequence). The junction had 4 bases not matched to a gene; V was cut back by 3 bases and J by 7 bases. The CDR3 totals 15 residues.

This clonotype was counted ten times or more. This chain uses TRBV7-9 with TRBJ1-1, with unresolved D. V dropped 8 bases and J dropped 4 bases, with 8 bases sitting between them. The CDR3 covers 11 residues. From germline, CDR1 is SEHNR and CDR2 FQNEAQ (reference sequence). CDR3 amino acids: CASRGRTEAFF. The CDR3 DNA is TGTGCCAGCCGGGGTCGCACTGAAGCTTTCTTT. Full variable domain (rest looked up from reference TRBV7-9 and TRBJ1-1): DTGVSQNPRHKITKRGQNVTFRCDPISEHNRLYWYRQTLGQGPEFLTYFQNEAQLEKSRLLSDRFSAERPKGSFSTLEIQRTEQGDSAMYLCASRGRTEAFFGQGTRLTVV.

This clonotype has just a few counts. J is TRBJ1-3 and V is TRBV7-2; D is unclear. The CDR3 consists of 11 residues. With 3 bases removed from V and 7 bases from J, the gap between germline ends came to 4 bases. Germline-derived CDR1 and CDR2 are SGHTA and FQGNSA. This CDR3 is CASSLGNTIYF. As DNA, the CDR3 is TGTGCCAGCAGCTTGGGTAACACCATATATTTT.

V and J are TRBV19 and TRBJ2-5, with D hard to call. Trimming took off 3 bases at V and 7 bases at J, with 12 bases between the two ends. Germline assignment: CDR1 LNHDA and CDR2 SQIVND (reference sequence). This CDR3 is 13 amino acids long. The CDR3 DNA follows: TGTGCCAGTAGTATCCCGGGTGCGAGGACCCAGTACTTC. It is translated as CASSIPGARTQYF.

In its sample, this clonotype was seen a few times. J is TRBJ1-6 and V is TRBV7-2; unclear D gene. The germline CDR1 and CDR2 sequences are SGHTA and FQGNSA. V lost 0 bases to trimming and J lost 0 bases, with 9 bases between them. This CDR3 contains 17 residues. The CDR3 loop reads CASSLAGVSSYNSPLHF. The CDR3 DNA reads TGTGCCAGCAGCTTAGCAGGTGTCAGCTCCTATAATTCACCCCTCCACTTT.

This clonotype was detected many times. The V call is TRBV6-2 or TRBV6-3, the J call TRBJ2-7, with 13 bases that match TRBD2. Germline assignment: CDR1 MNHEY and CDR2 SVGEGT. V gave up 7 bases and J gave up 6 bases; unmatched junction bases: 3. This CDR3 region has 13 residues. The CDR3 reads CASKTSGRPEQYF. CDR3 coding DNA: TGTGCCAGCAAGACTAGCGGGAGGCCCGAGCAGTACTTC.